This passage covers 29 T cell receptor beta chains from one sample sequenced in a study of blood T cell repertoires in COVID-19. Using immunoSEQ multiplex PCR, the repertoire was profiled, and TCRdb retains in-frame clones only, with some absent. The sample yields 100,000 to 150,000 clones, roughly 69% seen once. Sequencing input: peripheral blood. The receptors stem from a woman aged 65 to 85 with acute or convalescent COVID-19.

The chain employs TRBV4-1 and TRBJ1-5; TRBD1 matches 10 bases. Looked up from germline, CDR1 is MGHRA and CDR2 is YSYEKL. The V gene end was trimmed by 3 bases and the J gene end by 2 bases; junction bases not matched to a gene: 4. CDR3 length: 16 amino acids. The CDR3 is CASSQTGGGGNQPQHF. CDR3 nucleotide sequence: TGCGCCAGCAGCCAGACAGGGGGCGGAGGCAATCAGCCCCAGCATTTT.

The rearrangement joins TRBV5-5 to TRBJ1-2; a possible D gene is TRBD1 (6 bases). V lost 2 bases, J lost 2 bases, and 16 bases lay in between. The germline CDR1 and CDR2 sequences are SGHKS and YYEKEE (reference sequence). This CDR3 has 16 residues. The CDR3 spells CASSFRNLRGNYGYTF. Written as DNA, the CDR3 is TGTGCCAGCAGCTTTAGGAATTTGAGGGGGAACTATGGCTACACCTTC.

DNA for the CDR3: TGCGCCAGCAGTAGGGATCCGGGGAGGACTGAAGCTTTCTTT. It yields the protein CASSRDPGRTEAFF. The J gene is TRBJ1-1, the V gene TRBV10-1; D remains ambiguous. Trimming stripped 5 bases from V and 5 bases from J, with 15 bases between. The CDR3 runs to 14 residues. Germline V lookup: CDR1 WNHNN, CDR2 SYGVQD (reference sequence).

This clone has just a few counts. The V gene is TRBV28, the J gene TRBJ2-2, with D possibly TRBD1 on 6 matching bases. With 3 bases removed from V and 4 bases from J, the gap between germline ends came to 12 bases. Germline-derived CDR1 and CDR2 are MDHEN and SYDVKM. The CDR3 sequence is 15 residues long. This CDR3 reads CASSFIDRFTGELFF. The CDR3 nucleotides read TGTGCCAGCAGTTTCATCGACAGGTTCACCGGGGAGCTGTTTTTT.

The chain combines TRBV21-1 with TRBJ1-1. TRBV21-1 is deemed a pseudogene. This CDR3 spans 11 amino acids. CDR3 nucleotide sequence: TGTGCCAGCAGCAACTTAACTGAAGCTTTCTTT. It encodes CASSNLTEAFF.

The gene calls are TRBV6-5 and TRBJ1-1; no clear D gene. Germline lookup yields CDR1 MNHEY and CDR2 SVGAGI. The V and J ends lost 0 bases and 8 bases respectively, with 7 bases between them. The CDR3 is made up of 12 amino acids. CDR3 nucleotides: TGTGCCAGCAGTTACTCGACGGGGGAAGCTTTCTTT. Amino acid sequence: CASSYSTGEAFF.

This chain uses TRBV5-6 with TRBJ2-2; a weak D match, TRBD2 (5 bases). The CDR3 extends over 16 amino acids. Trimming took off 5 bases at V and 3 bases at J, with 17 bases between the two ends. Germline values: CDR1 SGHDT, CDR2 YYEEEE. The CDR3 sequence: CASSSTTGRHTGELFF. In nucleotides, the CDR3 is TGTGCCAGCAGTTCGACGACGGGAAGGCACACCGGGGAGCTGTTTTTT.

There are a few counts of this clone. The chain has TRBV28 and TRBJ2-7; no definite D call. CDR1 and CDR2 (germline): MDHEN, SYDVKM. The CDR3 covers 13 residues. Trimming pared 10 bases from V and 2 bases from J, leaving 15 bases between. The CDR3 protein is CATRLALTYEQYF. The CDR3 bases are TGTGCCACCCGTTTAGCACTTACCTACGAGCAGTACTTC.

J is TRBJ2-7 and V is TRBV6-5, with 16 bases identical to TRBD2. The V and J ends lost 7 bases and 4 bases, in that order; junction bases with no gene match: 4. CDR1 is MNHEY, CDR2 SVGAGI, per germline. CDR3 length: 15 amino acids. The CDR3 DNA reads as TGTGCCAGCAAACCGGGACTAGCGGGAGGGTACGAGCAGTACTTC. This sequence encodes CASKPGLAGGYEQYF.

In nucleotides, the CDR3 is TGTGCCAGCAGCCTAGCGGGACTATACAATGAGCAGTTCTTC. As protein: CASSLAGLYNEQFF. The chain employs TRBV13 and TRBJ2-1, with TRBD2 matching 9 bases. This CDR3 contains 14 residues. Trimming took 5 bases from V and 4 from J; bases not matched to a gene: 3. Germline-derived CDR1 and CDR2 are PRHDT and FYEKMQ (reference sequence).

This sequence joins TRBV5-6 and TRBJ1-2; D unclear. The V end lost 0 bases, the J end lost 4 bases, and 7 bases lay between the germline ends. The CDR3 runs to 13 residues. Germline V gene sequence: CDR1 SGHDT, CDR2 YYEEEE. The CDR3 region has the DNA TGTGCCAGCAGCTTGGATCCAGTCTATGGCTACACCTTC. It codes for CASSLDPVYGYTF. Based on the CDR3 plus reference TRBV5-6 and TRBJ1-2, the full variable domain is DAGVTQSPTHLIKTRGQQVTLRCSPKSGHDTVSWYQQALGQGPQFIFQYYEEEERQRGNFPDRFSGHQFPNYSSELNVNALLLGDSALYLCASSLDPVYGYTFGSGTRLTVV.

The V call is TRBV6-5, the J call TRBJ1-1; 8 bases map to TRBD1. From germline, CDR1 is MNHEY and CDR2 SVGAGI. The J segment lost 1 base and the V segment lost 6 bases, leaving 7 bases of the junction unmatched. The CDR3 is 15 amino acids. CDR3 sequence (DNA): TGTGCCAGCAGCCGGCCAGGGGGCGCGAACACTGAAGCTTTCTTT. It yields the protein CASSRPGGANTEAFF.

The V gene is TRBV12-3 or TRBV12-4, the J gene TRBJ1-1; no firm D call. The V end lost 6 bases, the J end lost 8 bases, and 16 bases lay between the germline ends. CDR3 length: 13 amino acids. CDR3 in amino acids: CASRPNTASEAFF. The CDR3 DNA follows: TGTGCCAGCAGACCCAACACCGCCTCGGAAGCTTTCTTT.

V gene TRBV6-5 combines with J gene TRBJ2-1; 9 bases fit TRBD1. This CDR3 spans 15 amino acids. After removal of 6 bases from V and 6 bases from J, the junction contained 9 bases not matched to a gene. Germline V gene lookup returns CDR1 MNHEY and CDR2 SVGAGI. CDR3 nucleotides: TGTGCCAGCAGCAAACAGGGGGCGCGGTCCAATGAGCAGTTCTTC. Translation: CASSKQGARSNEQFF.

The chain recombines TRBV11-2 with TRBJ2-7, with 7 nucleotides matching TRBD1. Germline V gene lookup returns CDR1 SGHAT and CDR2 FQNNGV. CDR3 length equals 15 residues. V was clipped by 0 bases and J by 0 bases; unmatched bases: 2. The CDR3 region is CASSLERGPSYEQYF. As DNA, the CDR3 is TGTGCCAGCAGCTTAGAAAGGGGGCCCTCCTACGAGCAGTACTTC.

The chain combines TRBV7-2 with TRBJ1-5, with 8 bases aligning to TRBD1. CDR3 length: 15 residues. Germline CDR1 reads SGHTA; CDR2 reads FQGNSA. Trimming at V came to 5 bases and at J to 7 bases, leaving 10 bases not matched to a gene. The chain's CDR3 is CASSPGGRGRQPQHF. The CDR3 region has the DNA TGTGCCAGCAGCCCAGGGGGCCGTGGAAGGCAGCCCCAGCATTTT.

The chain joins TRBV27 to TRBJ2-6; the D is unclear. The CDR3 runs 15 residues. Trimming removed 6 bases at V and 0 bases at J, with 9 bases between. CDR1 is MNHEY and CDR2 is SMNVEV in the germline V gene (reference sequence). Here the CDR3 reads CASRSYSSGANVLTF. CDR3 DNA sequence: TGTGCCAGCAGGAGTTACAGCTCTGGGGCCAACGTCCTGACTTTC.

This clone was counted only a few times. The CDR3 region is CASSSIRDRINTEAFF. The CDR3 DNA is TGTGCCAGCAGCTCTATCAGGGACAGAATAAACACTGAAGCTTTCTTT. The chain has TRBV11-2 and TRBJ1-1; 7 bases map to TRBD1. Germline CDR1 reads SGHAT; CDR2 reads FQNNGV. CDR3 length: 16 amino acids. With V trimmed by 4 bases and J by 2 bases, 10 bases remained unmatched.

The chain carries TRBV19 and TRBJ2-3, with TRBD2 matching 8 bases. V lost 5 bases to trimming and J lost 2 bases; unmatched junction nucleotides: 9. The germline V gene encodes CDR1 LNHDA and CDR2 SQIVND (reference sequence). The CDR3 is 16 residues long. CDR3 bases: TGTGCCAGTAGTCCCCGAATAGCGGGATTCACAGATACGCAGTATTTT. Protein product: CASSPRIAGFTDTQYF.

The genes are TRBV10-3 and TRBJ2-1, with 9 nucleotides matching TRBD2. V trimming: 2 bases; J trimming: 5 bases; junction bases outside the gene matches: 7. Per germline, CDR1 ENHRY and CDR2 SYGVKD. This CDR3 region has 16 residues. CDR3 loop: CAISERLAGFHNEQFF. The CDR3, as DNA: TGTGCCATCAGTGAGCGGCTAGCGGGGTTTCACAATGAGCAGTTCTTC.

V gene TRBV10-2 combines with J gene TRBJ1-1, with D perhaps matching TRBD1 (6 bases). The CDR3 sequence is 12 residues long. V was pared by 6 bases and J by 5 bases, with 10 bases between. Germline loops: CDR1 WSHSY, CDR2 SAAADI. CDR3 loop: CASRQGGTEAFF. Here the CDR3 DNA reads TGCGCCAGCAGACAGGGAGGGACTGAAGCTTTCTTT.

This sequence joins TRBV11-2 and TRBJ2-7, with 10 positions matching TRBD1. The length of the CDR3 is 14 residues. With V trimmed by 6 bases and J by 2 bases, 4 bases remained unmatched. The V gene's germline CDR1 is SGHAT and CDR2 FQNNGV. CDR3 nucleotides: TGTGCCAGCAGGAGGACAGGGGGGACCTACGAGCAGTACTTC. This codes for CASRRTGGTYEQYF.

The gene calls are TRBV6-5 and TRBJ1-2; D might be TRBD1 (6 bases). Per the germline V gene, CDR1 is MNHEY and CDR2 is SVGAGI. The CDR3 loop spans 15 amino acids. Trimming pared 2 bases from V and 0 bases from J, leaving 10 bases between. The chain's CDR3 is CASSYRQEPNYGYTF. CDR3 DNA: TGTGCCAGCAGTTACCGACAGGAACCTAACTATGGCTACACCTTC.

The CDR3 sequence: CASSRRQGSGQPQHF. As DNA, the CDR3 is TGTGCCAGCAGTCGCCGACAGGGGTCTGGACAGCCCCAGCATTTT. The chain has TRBV6-2 or TRBV6-3 and TRBJ1-5, with 8 bases aligning to TRBD1. The J segment lost 7 bases and the V segment lost 5 bases, leaving 10 bases of the junction unmatched. This CDR3 region has 15 residues. Looked up from germline, CDR1 is MNHEY and CDR2 is SVGEGT.

This sequence joins TRBV2 and TRBJ1-2; 8 bases are shared with TRBD1. Looked up from germline, CDR1 is SNHLY and CDR2 is FYNNEI. CDR3 length: 14 amino acids. V was clipped by 9 bases and J by 7 bases; unmatched bases: 13. The CDR3 sequence: CASNVAQGDGGYTF. In DNA, the CDR3 is TGTGCCAGTAATGTGGCACAGGGGGACGGTGGCTACACCTTC.

This chain uses TRBV9 with TRBJ1-1, with D unclear. Deletions cut 0 bases from V and 0 bases from J, with 6 bases between. This CDR3 contains 14 residues. Germline lookup yields CDR1 SGDLS and CDR2 YYNGEE. The CDR3 region is CASSVDVMNTEAFF. CDR3 sequence (DNA): TGTGCCAGCAGCGTAGATGTTATGAACACTGAAGCTTTCTTT.

This clone was detected many times. This rearrangement joins TRBV5-4 to TRBJ1-1; D not certain. V was shortened by 4 bases and J by 7 bases, with 11 bases between the two germline ends. Germline lookup yields CDR1 SGHNT and CDR2 YYREEE (reference sequence). The CDR3 loop spans 12 amino acids. CDR3 DNA sequence: TGTGCCAGCAGCCCCGAGGGATATGAAGCTTTCTTT. Its translation is CASSPEGYEAFF.

This clone was detected only a few times. The chain couples TRBV27 to TRBJ2-7, with D tentatively TRBD1 (5 bases). CDR3 size: 13 residues. V was clipped by 6 bases and J by 5 bases, with 14 bases between them. Germline values: CDR1 MNHEY, CDR2 SMNVEV (reference sequence). CDR3 DNA sequence: TGTGCCAGCAGACCCCTCACAGGTCACGAGCAGTACTTC. It codes for CASRPLTGHEQYF.

This sequence joins TRBV7-2 and TRBJ1-6; 11 nucleotides line up with TRBD1. The germline gives CDR1 SGHTA, CDR2 FQGNSA. V shed 3 bases and J 10 bases; nucleotides not matched to a gene: 5. The CDR3 has 15 amino acids. The CDR3 is CASSLGQGVRSPLHF. The CDR3 coding sequence is TGTGCCAGCAGCTTGGGACAGGGGGTCAGATCACCCCTCCACTTT.